The following is a TCR beta chain sequence with its context. What it binds is not known. This specimen comes from a study of shared clonotypes between healthy human individuals. Study at large: Each donor contributed plates that comprised three CD4 naive, three CD4 memory, two CD8 naive and one CD8 memory.

Naive CD45RA+ and memory CD45RA-negative subsets were split from CD4+ cells. Assay used: immunoSEQ multiplex PCR; TCRdb lists only in-frame clones, some missing. The sample consists of over a million clones, around 95% of them appearing once. Notes on the study in general: Of the naive CD4 clonotypes, about 5.4% were shared across a few donors.

This CDR3 has 14 amino acids. The germline V gene has CDR1 LNHDA and CDR2 SQIVND (reference sequence). V dropped 2 bases and J dropped 3 bases, with 8 bases sitting between them. Sequenced sample: naive CD4+ T cells sorted from blood. Subset denoted: CD45RA+ positively selected. V is TRBV19 and J is TRBJ1-5; D gene uncertain. The source of this sequence is a man aged 25-45 years in good health. The CDR3 protein is CASSIYTFNQPQHF. CDR3 nucleotides: TGTGCCAGTAGTATATATACCTTCAATCAGCCCCAGCATTTT.